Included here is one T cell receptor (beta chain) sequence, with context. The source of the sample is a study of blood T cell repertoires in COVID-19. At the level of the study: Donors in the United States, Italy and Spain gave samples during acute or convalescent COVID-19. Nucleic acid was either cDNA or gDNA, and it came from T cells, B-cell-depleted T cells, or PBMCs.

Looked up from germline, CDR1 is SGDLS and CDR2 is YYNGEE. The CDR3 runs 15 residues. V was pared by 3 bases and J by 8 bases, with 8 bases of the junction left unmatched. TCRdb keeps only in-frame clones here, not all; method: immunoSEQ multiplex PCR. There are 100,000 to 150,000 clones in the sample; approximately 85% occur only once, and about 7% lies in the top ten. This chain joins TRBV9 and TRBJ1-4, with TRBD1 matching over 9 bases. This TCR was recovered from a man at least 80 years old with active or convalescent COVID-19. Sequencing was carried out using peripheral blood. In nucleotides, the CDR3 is TGTGCCAGCAGCGAAGGACAGGGGTGGGGGGAAAAACTGTTTTTT. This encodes CASSEGQGWGEKLFF. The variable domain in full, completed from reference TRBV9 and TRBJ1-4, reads DSGVTQTPKHLITATGQRVTLRCSPRSGDLSVYWYQQSLDQGLQFLIQYYNGEERAKGNILERFSAQQFPDLHSELNLSSLELGDSALYFCASSEGQGWGEKLFFGSGTQLSVL.